The clone carrying this TCR beta chain appeared a few times. The record originates from a study of OX40 agonist ivuxolimab in advanced cancers. The CDR3 has 13 amino acids. Germline V gene sequence: CDR1 MNHNS, CDR2 SASEGT. Trimming took off 1 base at V and 2 bases at J, with 6 bases between the two ends. This table comes from immunoSEQ multiplex PCR, and its TCRdb copy is limited to in-frame clones, with some not included. Here the sample spans tens of thousands of clones, approximately 80% being singletons. The clonotype was recovered from an adult with an advanced solid tumor such as melanoma, head and neck, liver or kidney cancer. Sample: CD4+ or CD8+ T cells sorted from blood, taken in a trial of the OX40 agonist ivuxolimab. The chain employs TRBV6-1 and TRBJ2-7; D not certain. CDR3 nucleotide sequence: TGTGCCAGCAGTGAAGGGGCTCCCTACGAGCAGTACTTC. It encodes CASSEGAPYEQYF.